These T cell receptor beta chains were read from a single sample in a study of CD8 T cells in ankylosing spondylitis. TCRdb processed the 5' RACE reads anew with MiXCR; each CDR3 protein has one entry. The sample includes approximately 130,000 distinct CDR3 sequences, roughly a tenth seen only once; the top ten take approximately 3.6%. Sequencing was performed on blood, either unsorted or a sorted T cell fraction (not recorded which). These receptors came from a male donor with ankylosing spondylitis or in good health (not recorded which). Both conserved end residues are part of each CDR3. Fields, in order: CDR3 protein, CDR3 DNA, J gene, D gene, V gene, clone size. The D gene is left open where the match is weak. Where a row states a size, it is once, few, many or the class of an expanded clone; other rows omit it.

CSARYTGGGFGEAFF TGCAGTGCTAGATACACAGGGGGCGGCTTTGGTGAAGCTTTCTTT TRBJ1-1 TRBD1 TRBV20-1 many
CASRHREPEQFF TGTGCCAGCAGACACAGGGAACCGGAGCAGTTCTTC TRBJ2-1 . TRBV4-2 .
CASSEFQVTGELFF TGTGCCAGCAGTGAGTTCCAGGTCACCGGGGAGCTGTTTTTT TRBJ2-2 . TRBV6-1 many
CASSPAGRYEQYF TGTGCCAGTAGTCCGGCAGGGAGGTACGAGCAGTACTTC TRBJ2-7 . TRBV19 many
CASQKVRNTGSLVYEQYF TGTGCCAGTCAAAAAGTCCGCAATACAGGGTCCCTTGTCTACGAGCAGTACTTC TRBJ2-7 . TRBV18 few
CASSPNPQGAGGTEAFF TGCGCCAGCAGCCCAAATCCCCAGGGGGCGGGCGGAACTGAAGCTTTCTTT TRBJ1-1 TRBD1 TRBV5-1 .
CASSEYVGPYNEQFF TGTGCCAGCAGTGAATATGTGGGACCCTACAATGAGCAGTTCTTC TRBJ2-1 . TRBV25-1 many
CSASPGRKGETQYF TGCAGTGCTAGCCCAGGGAGGAAGGGAGAGACCCAGTACTTC TRBJ2-5 . TRBV20-1 many
CASSSLAGIYNEQFF TGTGCCAGCAGTTCGCTAGCGGGAATATACAATGAGCAGTTCTTC TRBJ2-1 TRBD2 TRBV28 many
CASSLGGSNTEAFF TGTGCCAGCAGCTTGGGCGGATCGAACACTGAAGCTTTCTTT TRBJ1-1 . TRBV7-2 many
CATSRLGGRLNEQFF TGTGCCACCAGCAGGCTCGGAGGGCGCCTCAATGAGCAGTTCTTC TRBJ2-1 . TRBV15 .
CASSFRGGLGGTDTQYF TGCGCCAGCAGCTTTAGGGGAGGATTGGGGGGCACAGATACGCAGTATTTT TRBJ2-3 . TRBV5-1 few
CASSQETGSYNEQFF TGCGCCAGCAGCCAAGAGACAGGGTCCTACAATGAGCAGTTCTTC TRBJ2-1 TRBD1 TRBV4-3 many
CSVESLAGVYNEQFF TGCAGCGTTGAATCCCTAGCGGGAGTCTACAATGAGCAGTTCTTC TRBJ2-1 TRBD2 TRBV29-1 many
CASSQSPLPYEQYF TGCGCCAGCAGCCAATCGCCCCTCCCCTACGAGCAGTACTTC TRBJ2-7 . TRBV4-1 many
CSARGVGQPQHF TGCAGTGCTAGAGGAGTCGGGCAGCCCCAGCATTTT TRBJ1-5 . TRBV20-1 many
CATSRRTGGDSNQPQHF TGTGCCACCAGCAGAAGGACAGGGGGCGATAGCAATCAGCCCCAGCATTTT TRBJ1-5 TRBD1 TRBV15 many
CASSVATGNTGELFF TGTGCCAGCAGCGTAGCTACGGGGAACACCGGGGAGCTGTTTTTT TRBJ2-2 . TRBV9 many
CASSLVAGGSSKNIQYF TGTGCCAGCAGCTTAGTGGCAGGGGGGTCGTCCAAAAACATTCAGTACTTC TRBJ2-4 . TRBV7-8 many
CASSQVSSGSYNEQFF TGCGCCAGCAGCCAAGTCTCTAGCGGAAGTTACAATGAGCAGTTCTTC TRBJ2-1 TRBD2 TRBV4-3 many
CASSLPNVHTEAFF TGTGCCAGCAGTCTCCCAAATGTGCACACTGAAGCTTTCTTT TRBJ1-1 . TRBV7-2 few
CASSSWIEVDEQYF TGCGCCAGCAGCTCGTGGATCGAGGTCGACGAGCAGTACTTC TRBJ2-7 . TRBV5-1 many
CASSVLGRGQTQYF TGCGCCAGCAGTGTATTGGGGCGCGGGCAGACCCAGTACTTC TRBJ2-5 . TRBV10-2 .
CASSFSGGDYGYTF TGTGCCAGCAGCTTCTCCGGAGGGGACTATGGCTACACCTTC TRBJ1-2 . TRBV7-9 few
CASSSGGSQPQHF TGTGCCAGCAGTTCAGGGGGCAGTCAGCCCCAGCATTTT TRBJ1-5 TRBD1 TRBV28 many
CASSPFREGTDTQYF TGTGCCAGCAGCCCATTCCGGGAGGGCACAGATACGCAGTATTTT TRBJ2-3 TRBD2 TRBV7-3 many
CASSPGQTYNQPQHF TGTGCCAGCAGCCCGGGACAGACCTACAATCAGCCCCAGCATTTT TRBJ1-5 TRBD1 TRBV7-8 many
CSARDWPHNEQFF TGCAGTGCTAGAGATTGGCCCCACAATGAGCAGTTCTTC TRBJ2-1 . TRBV20-1 few
CASKYGDGTDTQYF TGTGCCAGCAAATACGGGGACGGCACAGATACGCAGTATTTT TRBJ2-3 . TRBV6-2/TRBV6-3 many
CSVGGVDEQYF TGCAGCGTTGGGGGGGTCGACGAGCAGTACTTC TRBJ2-7 . TRBV29-1 few
CSAFPGGTGPYNEQFF TGCAGCGCCTTCCCGGGCGGGACAGGGCCGTACAATGAGCAGTTCTTC TRBJ2-1 TRBD1 TRBV29-1 many
CASSLLAGDPYEQYF TGTGCCAGTAGTCTTTTAGCGGGAGACCCCTACGAGCAGTACTTC TRBJ2-7 TRBD2 TRBV19 many
CSVTVRAGELFF TGCAGCGTGACGGTGAGGGCCGGGGAGCTGTTTTTT TRBJ2-2 . TRBV29-1 .
CSAAGLAGGVSSYNEQFF TGCAGTGCAGCGGGACTAGCGGGAGGGGTAAGCTCCTACAATGAGCAGTTCTTC TRBJ2-1 TRBD2 TRBV20-1 many
CASRSPGQGTYEQYF TGTGCCAGCAGGTCCCCGGGACAGGGGACCTACGAGCAGTACTTC TRBJ2-7 TRBD1 TRBV7-8 few
CASSQMLGLAGVGQETQYF TGCGCCAGCAGCCAAATGTTAGGACTAGCGGGAGTTGGGCAAGAGACCCAGTACTTC TRBJ2-5 TRBD2 TRBV4-3 many
CASSWENNEQFF TGTGCCAGCAGTTGGGAAAACAATGAGCAGTTCTTC TRBJ2-1 . TRBV12-3/TRBV12-4 many
CASSSPGGFSQHF TGTGCCAGCAGCTCGCCGGGGGGTTTTTCCCAGCATTTT TRBJ1-5 . TRBV7-2 many
CASSFGLAGADTQYF TGTGCCAGCAGCTTTGGCCTTGCGGGCGCAGATACGCAGTATTTT TRBJ2-3 . TRBV7-8 many
CASEEQTTGELFF TGTGCCAGCGAGGAACAGACTACCGGGGAGCTGTTTTTT TRBJ2-2 . TRBV12-3/TRBV12-4 many
CASSVRTSGSGPTDTQYF TGTGCCAGCAGCGTCAGGACTAGCGGGAGCGGTCCGACAGATACGCAGTATTTT TRBJ2-3 TRBD2 TRBV9 few
CASSPGVEQPQHF TGTGCCAGCAGTCCAGGGGTAGAACAGCCCCAGCATTTT TRBJ1-5 . TRBV6-2/TRBV6-3 many
CATSTWTVETQYF TGTGCCACCAGCACCTGGACGGTAGAGACCCAGTACTTC TRBJ2-5 . TRBV15 .
CASSFLSGGTGELFF TGTGCCAGCAGTTTTCTCTCAGGCGGCACCGGGGAGCTGTTTTTT TRBJ2-2 . TRBV27 many
CASSLPGAKGTGELFF TGCGCCAGCAGCTTGCCGGGAGCCAAAGGAACCGGGGAGCTGTTTTTT TRBJ2-2 . TRBV5-1 many
CSVEVGETQYF TGCAGCGTTGAAGTGGGGGAGACGCAGTATTTT TRBJ2-3 . TRBV29-1 many
CASSPGQERGYTF TGTGCCAGCAGCCCTGGACAGGAACGTGGCTACACCTTC TRBJ1-2 TRBD1 TRBV7-2 few